The rows below give T cell receptor beta chains drawn from one sample of a study of T cell responses to AZD1222 COVID-19 vaccine. The table came from immunoSEQ multiplex PCR; TCRdb's copy has only in-frame clones and leaves some out. The table has 150,000 to 200,000 clones, about 91% seen once. The sample consisted of peripheral blood, taken on day 0 of MenACWY control vaccination. The receptor set was obtained from an adult in good health. CDR3s include the opening cysteine and the closing phenylalanine or tryptophan. The order of the fields is clone size, D gene, V gene, J gene, CDR3 DNA, CDR3 protein. D genes are given only for firm matches. Clone size is shown for a subset of rows, as once, few, many or a class of expanded clone.

>NA|NA|TRBV2|TRBJ2-2
TGTGCCAGCGGTAGGGGAAACACCGGGGAGCTGTTTTTT
CASGRGNTGELFF
>NA|TRBD1|TRBV5-1|TRBJ2-2
TGCGCCAGCCTTGACAGGGGTAACACCGGGGAGCTGTTTTTT
CASLDRGNTGELFF
>NA|NA|TRBV27|TRBJ2-3
TGTGCCAGCAGTTTCCACAGGGTCTCCGGGACCTCAGATACGCAGTATTTT
CASSFHRVSGTSDTQYF
>NA|NA|TRBV7-2|TRBJ2-6
TGTGCCAGCAGCTTAGCTCTCGTCCGACTTCCATCGGAGGGGGCCAACGTCCTGACTTTC
CASSLALVRLPSEGANVLTF
>NA|TRBD1|TRBV6-5|TRBJ1-4
TGTGCCAGCAGCCCGGACAGGGGGCGAAATGAAAAACTGTTTTTT
CASSPDRGRNEKLFF
>NA|NA|TRBV7-9|TRBJ1-2
TGTGCCAGCAGCTTACTACTCGGTCCTTATGGCTACACCTTC
CASSLLLGPYGYTF
>NA|NA|TRBV28|TRBJ1-2
TGTGCCAGCAGCTCCGCGCCCGGAAATGGCTACACCTTC
CASSSAPGNGYTF
>NA|NA|TRBV5-1|TRBJ2-7
TGCGCCAGCAGCCCCACCGGGACAGGGACTAGTCCGCGCTCCTACGAGCAGTACTTC
CASSPTGTGTSPRSYEQYF
>NA|NA|TRBV10-2|TRBJ1-2
TGCGCCAGCGGGGAGGGGAGCTTCTATGGCTACACCTTC
CASGEGSFYGYTF
>NA|TRBD1|TRBV7-2|TRBJ2-3
TGTGCCAGCAGCTTCGGACAGGGGTACACAGATACGCAGTATTTT
CASSFGQGYTDTQYF
>NA|NA|TRBV18|TRBJ2-3
TGTGCCAGCTCACTCCCATTGGGGGGCTCAGATACGCAGTATTTT
CASSLPLGGSDTQYF
>once|NA|TRBV12-3/TRBV12-4|TRBJ2-5
TGTGCCAGCAGTTTCGAAGAGACCCAGTACTTC
CASSFEETQYF
>NA|NA|TRBV7-3|TRBJ2-5
TGTGCCAGCAGCCCGACTACAGGGAGCGAGACCCAGTACTTC
CASSPTTGSETQYF
>NA|NA|TRBV9|TRBJ1-1
TGTGCCAGCAGCCCCACCCTGGGGGCGTCGAACACTGAAGCTTTCTTT
CASSPTLGASNTEAFF
>NA|NA|TRBV29-1|TRBJ1-1
TGCAGCTCATCCCCCCGGGGCATGAACACTGAAGCTTTCTTT
CSSSPRGMNTEAFF
>NA|NA|TRBV18|TRBJ2-5
TGTGCCAGCTCACCAGGGGTGTACCAAGAGACCCAGTACTTC
CASSPGVYQETQYF
>NA|NA|TRBV4-2|TRBJ2-1
TGTGCCAGCAGCCAAGACCCGGGCTCCTACAATGAGCAGTTCTTC
CASSQDPGSYNEQFF
>NA|TRBD1|TRBV14|TRBJ1-1
TGTGCCAGCAGCCAAGGTTTTTACAGGGGAAAAGCTTTCTTT
CASSQGFYRGKAFF
>NA|TRBD2|TRBV7-2|TRBJ2-7
TGTGCCAGCAGCTCGGGACTAACACCCTACGAGCAGTACTTC
CASSSGLTPYEQYF
>NA|NA|TRBV5-1|TRBJ2-7
TGCGCCAGCTACCAGTGGATACAGGGAACCTACGAGCAGTACTTC
CASYQWIQGTYEQYF
>NA|NA|TRBV4-2|TRBJ2-2
TGTGCCAGCAGCCAGGTGCGGAGCGATCAGAACACCGGGGAGCTGTTTTTT
CASSQVRSDQNTGELFF
>NA|TRBD1|TRBV19|TRBJ2-7
TGTGCCAGTAGTCCTGGGACAGGGCTCTATACTGAGCAGTACTTC
CASSPGTGLYTEQYF
>NA|NA|TRBV4-1|TRBJ1-1
TGCGCCAGCAGCCAAAAGGGGGGGCGGACTGAAGCTTTCTTT
CASSQKGGRTEAFF
>NA|TRBD2|TRBV9|TRBJ2-7
TGTGCCAGCAGCCTCCTAGCGGGAGGCCCCAACGAGCAGTACTTC
CASSLLAGGPNEQYF
>NA|NA|TRBV3-1/TRBV3-2|TRBJ2-7
TGTGCCAGCAGCCAAGGAGTCCGGAGGGGGCAGTACTTC
CASSQGVRRGQYF
>NA|NA|TRBV19|TRBJ1-5
TGTGCCAGTAGTACTGGCCAGCTCAATCAGCCCCAGCATTTT
CASSTGQLNQPQHF
>once|TRBD2|TRBV29-1|TRBJ2-7
TGCAGCGCTACCGGACTAGCGGGCTCCTACGAGCAGTACTTC
CSATGLAGSYEQYF
>NA|NA|TRBV21-1|TRBJ1-6
TGTGCCAGCAGCAAAGGTAACAGGGGGTCACCCCTCCACTTT
CASSKGNRGSPLHF
>NA|NA|TRBV7-2|TRBJ2-6
TGTGCCAGCAGCTTTCGGAGGGCCAACGTCCTGACTTTC
CASSFRRANVLTF
>NA|NA|TRBV4-2|TRBJ1-2
TGTGCCAGCAGCGTTTTACAGGCGTCCTATGGCTACACCTTC
CASSVLQASYGYTF
>NA|NA|TRBV3-1/TRBV3-2|TRBJ1-3
TGTGCCAGCAGCCAAGTTGGGGCACTTGGAAACACCATATATTTT
CASSQVGALGNTIYF